Sequencing of this T cell receptor beta chain was carried out in a study of Ad26.COV2.S vaccination and SARS-CoV-2 variants. Study as a whole: Recipients of Ad26.COV2.S got it intramuscularly, once or twice 56 days apart.

Data came from immunoSEQ multiplex PCR; TCRdb stores just in-frame clones and leaves some out. The sample yields some 370,000 clones, roughly four fifths seen once. Treatment of the sample: some 19 received Ad26.COV2.S at low or high dose, single or two shots; about 5 received placebo; per-sample allocation not given. The investigators took samples on day 63 after the first vaccine or placebo injection. Trimming left V 5 bases short and J 10 bases short, with 15 bases between. The CDR3 has 13 amino acids. Germline V CDR1 and CDR2: SSHAT, FNYEAQ (reference sequence). The material sequenced was peripheral blood, taken in a trial of Ad26.COV2.S vaccine versus placebo. The rearrangement uses TRBV7-7 and TRBJ2-1; D might be TRBD2 (7 bases). The clonotype originates from a person aged 18-60 years who received the Ad26.COV2.S COVID-19 vaccine or a placebo. In DNA, the CDR3 is TGTGCCAGCAGCCCCACAGGGAGGGTCGAGCAGTTCTTC. Translated, it gives CASSPTGRVEQFF.